This T cell receptor beta chain was found in a study of blood T cell repertoires in COVID-19 (dated by TCRdb to the early 2020s). Concerning the study at large: Samples from collaborators originated in the United States, Italy and Spain and spanned both the acute and convalescent phases of COVID-19. Nearly every sample came with metadata listing a de-identified subject ID, COVID-19 status, age in years and sex. Deeply sampled blood TCRbeta repertoires from subjects exposed to, actively infected with, or recovered from COVID-19 were included in the dataset. The samples were drawn from the first 160 participants of the ongoing ImmuneRACE study and from 950 to 1,500 subjects provided by 6 global collaborators. The repertoires were made available in a free public database intended to serve as a resource for research on the immune response to SARS-CoV-2. HLA class I and class II types, where available, came from metadata supplied by the sample provider rather than from assay-based typing. The material from the prospective study consisted of cDNA or gDNA derived from T cells, B-cell-depleted T cells, or PBMCs. Points the paper makes about the study in general: Clinical and demographic metadata were provided uncurated, with the amount varying by source and participant.

TCRbeta CDR3 regions were amplified from genomic DNA using the immunoSEQ Assay, a bias-controlled multiplex PCR. As for how the authors treated the data: Nucleated cell counts per sample were estimated from amplification of reference gene primers within the assay. To quantify the absolute abundance of each unique TCRbeta CDR3 rearrangement, sequence reads were collapsed and filtered. For each sample, productive Simpson clonality was calculated by taking the square root of Simpson's diversity index across productive rearrangements. Held by TCRdb, this immuneACCESS table contains in-frame sequences only and omits some clones. Under half of the omission traces to an unresolved V gene where checked; the cause of the rest is unknown. The V and J calls and clone size were taken over from that table, and D and trimming were inferred from the DNA. Across this sample there are 87,000 or so clones, with about 89% seen only once. The ten largest account for under 8% of the sample.

From a lookup of the germline V gene, CDR1 and CDR2 are SGHTS and YDEGEE. The CDR3 starts with the cysteine, ends with the phenylalanine, and has 14 residues. The retained sequence is limited to the CDR3, 42 bases, with the frame set at the first base. V loses 4 bases, J loses 0 bases, and the germline ends lie 10 bases apart. Each collaborating institution followed its own protocols to collect whole blood in K2EDTA tubes. Collaborator samples were shipped for TCRbeta analysis as frozen whole blood, isolated PBMCs, or DNA extracted from either sample type. For this clone: Its antigen target is currently unknown. No much larger clone exists at a distance of one base, and base qualities are not known.

The sequence came from a human donor with acute or convalescent COVID-19. The donor label of this sample is uncertain. The specimen was peripheral blood. This receptor chain uses TRBV5-8 and TRBJ1-1, with the identity of the D gene unclear. The nucleotides read TGTGCCAGCAGCCTCGCGCGGTTGAACACTGAAGCTTTCTTT. Translation gives CASSLARLNTEAFF.